This T cell receptor (beta chain) was recorded in a study of blood T cell repertoires in COVID-19. Whole-study context: Sources were T cells, B-cell-depleted T cells, or PBMCs; the material itself was cDNA or gDNA.

The germline CDR1 and CDR2 sequences are MNHEY and SMNVEV (reference sequence). Trimming cost V 4 bases and J 4 bases; bases outside gene matches: 22. This CDR3 is built from 20 residues. This clone was found a few times. As handled by the study authors: Using reference gene primer amplification, nucleated cell counts were estimated. The table came from immunoSEQ multiplex PCR; TCRdb's copy has only in-frame clones and leaves some out. V, J and clone size derive from that table, while D and trimming were established from the DNA sequence. This table holds fewer than 40,000 clones, around 80% found once.

The chain links TRBV27 to TRBJ1-2, with TRBD1 identical over 9 bases. Input material: peripheral blood. This TCR derives from a man aged 60 to 69 with acute or convalescent COVID-19. The CDR3: CASSSRVLGTGTVGAYGYTF. The CDR3 DNA follows: TGTGCCAGCAGTTCTAGGGTATTGGGGACAGGGACCGTGGGCGCCTATGGCTACACCTTC.